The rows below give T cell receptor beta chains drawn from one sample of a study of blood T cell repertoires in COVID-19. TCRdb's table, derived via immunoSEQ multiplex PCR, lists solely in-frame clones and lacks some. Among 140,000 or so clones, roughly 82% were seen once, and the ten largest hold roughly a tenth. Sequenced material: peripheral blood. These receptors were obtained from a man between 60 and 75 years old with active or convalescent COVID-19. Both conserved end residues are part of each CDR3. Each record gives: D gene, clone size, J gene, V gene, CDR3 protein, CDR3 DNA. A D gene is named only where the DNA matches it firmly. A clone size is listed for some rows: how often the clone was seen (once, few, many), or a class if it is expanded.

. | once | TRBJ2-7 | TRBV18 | CASSPLAPTDVEQYF | TGTGCCAGCTCACCACTAGCGCCAACTGATGTCGAGCAGTACTTC
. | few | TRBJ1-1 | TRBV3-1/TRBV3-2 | CASSQVLAGGTEAFF | TGTGCCAGCAGCCAAGTACTAGCGGGGGGTACTGAAGCTTTCTTT
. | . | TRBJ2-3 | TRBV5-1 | CASSLAYNRGTDTQYF | TGCGCCAGCAGCTTGGCCTACAACAGGGGCACAGATACGCAGTATTTT
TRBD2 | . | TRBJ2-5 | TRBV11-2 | CASSLGLAETQYF | TGTGCCAGCAGCTTGGGACTAGCCGAGACCCAGTACTTC
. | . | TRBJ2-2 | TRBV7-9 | CASSRGRGPTGELFF | TGTGCCAGCAGCCGAGGGCGGGGCCCTACCGGGGAGCTGTTTTTT
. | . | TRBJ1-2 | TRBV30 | CALQGYYGYTF | TGTGCCTTACAGGGCTACTATGGCTACACCTTC
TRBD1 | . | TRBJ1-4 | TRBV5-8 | CASSSHPGQEKLFF | TGTGCCAGCAGCTCTCATCCGGGACAGGAAAAACTGTTTTTT
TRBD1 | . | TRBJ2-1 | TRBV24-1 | CARDRQGYLNEQFF | TGTGCCAGAGACCGACAGGGTTATCTCAATGAGCAGTTCTTC
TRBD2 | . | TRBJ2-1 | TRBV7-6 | CASSRRAGTSGPRYNEQFF | TGTGCCAGCAGCCGCCGGGCCGGGACTAGCGGGCCAAGGTACAATGAGCAGTTCTTC
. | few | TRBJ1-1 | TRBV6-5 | CASSPSQSGTEAFF | TGTGCCAGCAGCCCGTCCCAGTCGGGGACTGAAGCTTTCTTT
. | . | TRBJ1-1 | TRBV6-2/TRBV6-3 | CASSNAAQGTEAFF | TGTGCCAGCAGTAACGCAGCTCAGGGCACTGAAGCTTTCTTT
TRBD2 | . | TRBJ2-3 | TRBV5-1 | CASSPGTSGSTDTQYF | TGCGCCAGCAGCCCCGGGACTAGCGGGAGCACAGATACGCAGTATTTT
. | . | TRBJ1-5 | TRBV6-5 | CASSLGVTSNQPQHF | TGTGCCAGCAGCCTCGGGGTTACCAGCAATCAGCCCCAGCATTTT
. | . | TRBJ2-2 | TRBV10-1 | CASSDFTNTGELFF | TGCGCCAGCAGTGACTTTACGAACACCGGGGAGCTGTTTTTT
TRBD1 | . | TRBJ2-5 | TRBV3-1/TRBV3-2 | CASSLRTGGETQYF | TGTGCCAGCAGCCTTAGGACAGGGGGAGAGACCCAGTACTTC
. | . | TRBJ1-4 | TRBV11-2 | CASSLRAKNEKLFF | TGTGCCAGCAGCTTACGAGCAAAGAATGAAAAACTGTTTTTT
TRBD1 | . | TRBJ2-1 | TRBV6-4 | CASSDWNRGSYNEQFF | TGTGCCAGCAGTGACTGGAACAGGGGATCCTACAATGAGCAGTTCTTC
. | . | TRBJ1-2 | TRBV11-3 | CASSLERYGYTF | TGTGCCAGCAGCTTAGAACGGTATGGCTACACCTTC
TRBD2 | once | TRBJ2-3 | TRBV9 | CASSAGSGGAPTDTQYF | TGTGCCAGCAGCGCGGGAAGCGGGGGGGCTCCGACAGATACGCAGTATTTT
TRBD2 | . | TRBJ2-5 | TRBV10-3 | CAISESNSGSKTQYF | TGTGCCATCAGTGAGTCGAATAGCGGGAGTAAGACCCAGTACTTC
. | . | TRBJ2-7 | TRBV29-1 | CSVEDRAGDYEQYF | TGCAGCGTTGAAGATAGGGCAGGGGATTACGAGCAGTACTTC
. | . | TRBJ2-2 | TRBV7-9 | CASKWGGAQTGELFF | TGTGCCAGCAAATGGGGCGGGGCTCAAACCGGGGAGCTGTTTTTT
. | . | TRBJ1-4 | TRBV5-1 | CASSLTAATNEKLFF | TGCGCCAGCAGCTTAACAGCAGCAACTAATGAAAAACTGTTTTTT
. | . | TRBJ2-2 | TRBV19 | CASSGVAVNTGELFF | TGTGCCAGTAGTGGGGTAGCGGTTAACACCGGGGAGCTGTTTTTT
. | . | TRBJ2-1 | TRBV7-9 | CASSLVSGGANEQFF | TGTGCCAGCAGCTTAGTTAGTGGAGGGGCCAATGAGCAGTTCTTC
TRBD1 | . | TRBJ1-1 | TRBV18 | CASSPDREGAFF | TGTGCCAGCTCACCGGACAGGGAGGGAGCTTTCTTT
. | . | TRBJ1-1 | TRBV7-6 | CASSVNYEAFF | TGTGCCAGCAGCGTCAACTATGAAGCTTTCTTT
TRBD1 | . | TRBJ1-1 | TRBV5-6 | CASSLRFWTGESLNTEAFF | TGTGCCAGCAGCTTGAGGTTCTGGACAGGAGAGAGTTTGAACACTGAAGCTTTCTTT
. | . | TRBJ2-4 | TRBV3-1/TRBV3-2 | CASSQTGLGADF | TGTGCCAGCAGCCAGACGGGACTCGGTGCGGACTTC
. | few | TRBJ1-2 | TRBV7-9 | CASSPEGVYGYTF | TGTGCCAGCAGCCCCGAGGGGGTATATGGCTACACCTTC
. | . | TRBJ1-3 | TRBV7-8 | CASSSWTASGNTIYF | TGTGCCAGCAGCTCCTGGACAGCCTCTGGAAACACCATATATTTT
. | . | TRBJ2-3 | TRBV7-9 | CASSSAGDTQYF | TGTGCCAGCAGCTCCGCCGGGGATACGCAGTATTTT
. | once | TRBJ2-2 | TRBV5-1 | CATSRIVNTGELFF | TGCGCCACCTCAAGAATAGTTAACACCGGGGAGCTGTTTTTT
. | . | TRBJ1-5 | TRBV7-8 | CASSLTAAYSNQPQHF | TGTGCCAGCAGCTTAACGGCAGCGTATAGCAATCAGCCCCAGCATTTT
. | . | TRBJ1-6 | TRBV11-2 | CASSRSVESPLHF | TGTGCCAGCAGCCGGAGCGTTGAATCACCCCTCCACTTT
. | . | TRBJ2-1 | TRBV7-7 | CASSLSTSYNEQFF | TGTGCCAGCAGCTTGTCGACTTCCTACAATGAGCAGTTCTTC
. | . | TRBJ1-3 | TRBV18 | CASSPPPGFSGNTIYF | TGTGCCAGCTCACCACCCCCAGGCTTCTCTGGAAACACCATATATTTT
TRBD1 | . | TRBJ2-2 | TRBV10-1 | CASSGTERSTGELFF | TGCGCCAGCAGCGGGACAGAGAGATCCACCGGGGAGCTGTTTTTT
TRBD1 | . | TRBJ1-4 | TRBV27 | CASRGGTGGITNEKLFF | TGTGCCAGCAGGGGGGGGACAGGGGGTATTACTAATGAAAAACTGTTTTTT
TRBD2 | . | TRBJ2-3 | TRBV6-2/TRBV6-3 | CASSLWTSGDSTDTQYF | TGTGCCAGCAGCCTCTGGACTAGCGGGGATAGCACAGATACGCAGTATTTT
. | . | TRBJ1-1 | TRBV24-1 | CATSYWAGRADQNTEAFF | TGTGCCACCAGTTATTGGGCAGGCCGCGCCGACCAGAACACTGAAGCTTTCTTT
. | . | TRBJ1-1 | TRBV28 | CASSPGGGEAFF | TGTGCCAGCAGCCCGGGGGGGGGAGAAGCTTTCTTT
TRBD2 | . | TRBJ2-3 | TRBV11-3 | CASSLGRWSSGIFTDTQYF | TGTGCCAGCAGCTTAGGGAGGTGGTCTAGCGGGATATTCACAGATACGCAGTATTTT
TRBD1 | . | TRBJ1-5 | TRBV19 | CASSIVPDRAKLDF | TGTGCCAGTAGTATAGTCCCAGACAGGGCGAAACTGGATTTT
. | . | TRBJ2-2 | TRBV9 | CASSVGWGSDTGELFF | TGTGCCAGCAGCGTAGGTTGGGGCTCCGACACCGGGGAGCTGTTTTTT
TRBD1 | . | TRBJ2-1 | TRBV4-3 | CASSQSPGQGWDEQFF | TGCGCCAGCAGCCAATCCCCGGGACAGGGTTGGGATGAGCAGTTCTTC
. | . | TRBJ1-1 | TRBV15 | CATSREGGAAEAFF | TGTGCCACCAGCAGAGAAGGGGGGGCGGCTGAAGCTTTCTTT
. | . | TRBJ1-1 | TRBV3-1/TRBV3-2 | CASSQVGGGMNTEAFF | TGTGCCAGCAGCCAAGTTGGGGGGGGAATGAACACTGAAGCTTTCTTT
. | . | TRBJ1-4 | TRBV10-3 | CAISFNEKLFF | TGTGCCATCAGCTTTAATGAAAAACTGTTTTTT
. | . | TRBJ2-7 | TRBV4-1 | CASSQEFGGSYEQYF | TGCGCCAGCAGCCAAGAGTTCGGGGGCTCCTACGAGCAGTACTTC
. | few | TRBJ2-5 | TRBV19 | CASREGQDLRQETQYF | TGTGCCAGTAGGGAGGGGCAGGACTTACGCCAAGAGACCCAGTACTTC
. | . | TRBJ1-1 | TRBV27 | CASRLSTGSLNTEAFF | TGTGCCAGCAGACTCTCTACAGGGTCCCTGAACACTGAAGCTTTCTTT